The rows below give T cell receptor beta chains drawn from one sample of a study of T cell changes during pregnancy in multiple sclerosis. The repertoire was sequenced with immunoSEQ multiplex PCR; TCRdb's copy has only in-frame clones and lacks some. Of about 110,000 clones listed, 85% to 95% are singletons. The sample here was peripheral blood, taken in the third trimester of pregnancy. The source is a female donor in good health, enrolled as a control in a pregnancy study. CDR3s include the opening cysteine and the closing phenylalanine or tryptophan. Clone size, where shown, is once, few, many, or a class for clones that have expanded.

v_call | clone_size | cdr3_aa
TRBV30 | - | CAWVREEYYGYTF
TRBV5-6 | - | CASSFAAGNTIYF
TRBV7-2 | - | CASSPSGGTYGYTF
TRBV4-1 | - | CASSPVPGQPREQYF
TRBV7-2 | - | CASRRQGWDGELFF
TRBV7-2 | - | CASSPRDTSNQPQHF
TRBV6-4 | - | CASSDASGVDTQYF
TRBV7-2 | - | CASSFSRGREKLFF
TRBV5-1 | once | CASSLAGEGTEAFF
TRBV7-2 | - | CASSIVGAGTEAFF
TRBV18 | - | CASSPIELRGSVDTQYF
TRBV11-2 | - | CASSYGLAAVTSTDTQYF
TRBV30 | - | CAWTGVGPYGYTF
TRBV5-1 | - | CASSRYPPRERGQPQHF
TRBV5-6 | - | CASSLADRADEKLFF
TRBV5-4 | once | CASSLRGSNNGYTF
TRBV23-1 | - | CASSQQSGLAGVNEQFF
TRBV4-3 | - | CASSQDSSGGPDTQYF
TRBV2 | few | CASSKTGIDSPLHF
TRBV6-1 | - | CASLGTGGEETQYF
TRBV11-3 | - | CASSLTGTVSYEQYF
TRBV7-2 | - | CASSLATGYAGELFF
TRBV6-1 | - | CATIRQGPTGELFF
TRBV5-1 | - | CASSLRTGATNEKLFF
TRBV23-1 | - | CASSQGTANYGYTF
TRBV30 | - | CAWSVIPQGRGETQYF
TRBV5-6 | - | CASSVTGLTNEKLFF
TRBV7-2 | - | CASSLERGRDYGYTF
TRBV7-3 | - | CASRRQEDNSPLHF
TRBV9 | - | CASSDPGGNTDTQYF
TRBV5-1 | - | CASSSSSGTGRPNEKLFF
TRBV19 | - | CASSNPGGQETQYF
TRBV12-5 | - | CASGLGQGDGYTF
TRBV19 | - | CASSRGDTRNTEAFF
TRBV5-5 | - | CASSFQGNTEAFF
TRBV19 | - | CASSILAEAFF
TRBV6-5 | - | CASRLSGRAYNEQFF
TRBV6-1 | - | CASSEWSEDRDEKLFF
TRBV9 | - | CASSVAPDFQETQYF
TRBV7-8 | once | CASSLSTAGTEAFF
TRBV5-6 | - | CASAPLTSYNEQFF
TRBV19 | - | CASSMPTRGAGYEQYF
TRBV7-2 | - | CASSSTGVQETQYF
TRBV7-8 | - | CASSHRTLGVSAAGGAFF